This record concerns one T cell receptor beta chain sequence. What it recognizes is unknown. CD4+ T cells from unexposed donors were obtained before the COVID-19 pandemic (2011-2018). Isolation of CD4+ T cells took place after roughly nine days in culture. The record originates from a study of CD4 T cells in relation to SARS-CoV-2 and coronaviruses. Between the trimmed V and J ends, which lost 1 base and 4 bases, there was a span of 11 bases. CDR1 and CDR2 (germline): SGHVS, FNYEAQ. The CDR3 is 14 residues long. Repertoires were generated with immunoSEQ multiplex PCR, while TCRdb's copy carries only in-frame clones and drops some. Found here are 15,000 to 20,000 clones, over 65% of them singletons; the top ten hold approximately 30%.

The sequence came from a human donor in good health. The sequenced material came from CD4+ T cells from PBMCs, cultured in vitro. The rearrangement links TRBV7-6 to TRBJ2-7; unclear D gene. The CDR3 DNA reads as TGTGCCAGCAGCTTAGAGGATCGGTTTTACGAGCAGTACTTC. Protein product: CASSLEDRFYEQYF.